The 31 T cell receptor beta chains in this list originate from one sample, sequenced in a study of cytomegalovirus exposure and HLA in healthy donors. PCR used 60 Vbeta primers and 13 Jbeta primers. Sequencing was performed with immunoSEQ multiplex PCR; in TCRdb, only in-frame clones are kept and a portion is missing. This table has some 190,000 clones, around 86% appearing once. Sequenced sample: PBMCs. These receptors were collected from a young man in good health and CMV-seronegative.

The chain is built from TRBV6-5 and TRBJ2-7, with TRBD2 identical over 11 bases. The CDR3 runs to 14 residues. Germline CDR1 reads MNHEY; CDR2 reads SVGAGI. J was trimmed by 3 bases and V by 5 bases; bases with no gene match: 3. CDR3 in amino acids: CASSRLAGNYEQYF. Here the CDR3 DNA reads TGTGCCAGCAGTCGACTAGCGGGGAACTACGAGCAGTACTTC.

The chain links TRBV4-3 to TRBJ2-7; 7 bases are shared with TRBD1. The germline V gene encodes CDR1 LGHNA and CDR2 YSLEER. The CDR3 loop spans 20 amino acids. With V trimmed by 0 bases and J by 3 bases, 20 bases remained unmatched. CDR3 sequence: CASSQDAGTVFSDGHYEQYF. DNA of the CDR3: TGCGCCAGCAGCCAAGACGCCGGGACAGTGTTTAGCGATGGTCACTACGAGCAGTACTTC.

The rearrangement joins TRBV19 to TRBJ1-5; TRBD1 might be the D (5 bases). The CDR3 is 17 residues long. Germline V CDR1 and CDR2: LNHDA, SQIVND (reference sequence). V lost 2 bases and J 7 bases, leaving 21 bases between the germline ends. In DNA, the CDR3 is TGTGCCAGTAGTATAAGAGCTGGGGGTGGGGGACTCCAGCCCCAGCATTTT. Translation: CASSIRAGGGGLQPQHF.

The rearrangement links TRBV2 to TRBJ1-1; 7 bases match TRBD1. The CDR3 has 14 residues. The V gene's germline CDR1 is SNHLY and CDR2 FYNNEI. J lost 8 bases, V lost 7 bases, and 13 bases had no gene match. CDR3 in amino acids: CASTLWTGSEEAFF. CDR3 coding DNA: TGTGCCAGCACGCTTTGGACAGGATCTGAAGAAGCTTTCTTT. The variable domain in full, completed from reference TRBV2 and TRBJ1-1, reads EPEVTQTPSHQVTQMGQEVILRCVPISNHLYFYWYRQILGQKVEFLVSFYNNEISEKSEIFDDQFSVERPDGSNFTLKIRSTKLEDSAMYFCASTLWTGSEEAFFGQGTRLTVV.

The chain recombines TRBV6-5 with TRBJ2-5; D possibly corresponds to TRBD2 (6 bases). This CDR3 has 16 residues. Germline V gene lookup returns CDR1 MNHEY and CDR2 SVGAGI. V dropped 0 bases and J dropped 2 bases, with 13 bases sitting between them. This CDR3 is CASSYSIRTTQETQYF. The CDR3, as DNA: TGTGCCAGCAGTTACTCGATCAGGACTACTCAAGAGACCCAGTACTTC.

V and J are TRBV5-4 and TRBJ1-1, with 11 bases identical to TRBD1. Germline V gives CDR1 SGHNT, CDR2 YYREEE (reference sequence). The CDR3 has 15 residues. The V gene end was trimmed by 4 bases and the J gene end by 2 bases; junction bases not matched to a gene: 4. The CDR3 here is CASSTGTGGNTEAFF. The CDR3 DNA is TGTGCCAGCAGCACCGGGACAGGGGGAAACACTGAAGCTTTCTTT.

The chain joins TRBV5-6 to TRBJ2-3; 7 positions match TRBD2. Losses at the gene ends were 0 bases for V and 3 bases for J; bases not matched to a gene: 4. Per germline, CDR1 SGHDT and CDR2 YYEEEE. The CDR3 has 15 amino acids. This CDR3 reads CASSLGLRETDTQYF. The DNA of the CDR3 is TGTGCCAGCAGCTTGGGATTGCGGGAGACAGATACGCAGTATTTT.

This chain joins TRBV11-2 and TRBJ2-1; 7 positions match TRBD1. V lost 2 bases, J lost 6 bases, and 10 bases stayed unmatched. CDR3 size: 16 residues. In germline, CDR1 is SGHAT, CDR2 FQNNGV. CDR3 in amino acids: CASSLPQEQGSNEQFF. CDR3 DNA sequence: TGTGCCAGCAGCTTACCCCAGGAACAGGGGTCCAATGAGCAGTTCTTC.

The chain carries TRBV4-1 and TRBJ2-4, with 7 bases identical to TRBD2. The CDR3 is 15 amino acids. Per germline, CDR1 MGHRA and CDR2 YSYEKL. V shed 2 bases, J shed 3 bases, and the junction held 4 bases outside the gene matches. The CDR3 reads CASSQPGTNKNIQYF. CDR3 DNA sequence: TGCGCCAGCAGCCAACCCGGGACTAACAAAAACATTCAGTACTTC.

This clone was seen a handful of times. The CDR3 sequence: CASSLLPGGNTEAFF. In nucleotides, the CDR3 is TGTGCCAGCAGCTTATTACCGGGGGGGAACACTGAAGCTTTCTTT. The rearrangement uses TRBV7-8 and TRBJ1-1; a weak D match, TRBD1 (5 bases). CDR1 and CDR2 (germline): SGHVS, FQNEAQ. There are 15 residues in the CDR3. V lost 2 bases and J lost 1, with 11 bases in between.

The V and J genes are TRBV11-2 and TRBJ2-5; weak D call: TRBD1 (6 bases). Per germline, CDR1 SGHAT and CDR2 FQNNGV. The V end lost 1 base, the J end lost 7 bases, and 13 bases lay between the germline ends. The CDR3 consists of 14 residues. The CDR3 sequence: CASSLGGTRRTQYF. The CDR3 coding sequence is TGTGCCAGCAGCTTAGGTGGGACAAGGCGGACCCAGTACTTC. The full variable domain, completed using reference TRBV11-2 and TRBJ2-5, is EAGVAQSPRYKIIEKRQSVAFWCNPISGHATLYWYQQILGQGPKLLIQFQNNGVVDDSQLPKDRFSAERLKGVDSTLKIQPAKLEDSAVYLCASSLGGTRRTQYFGPGTRLLVL.

This chain uses TRBV29-1 with TRBJ2-2, with 7 bases matching TRBD1. The CDR3 extends over 15 amino acids. CDR1 is SQVTM and CDR2 is ANQGSEA in the germline V gene. Losses at the gene ends were 3 bases for V and 0 bases for J; bases not matched to a gene: 4. The CDR3 bases are TGCAGCGTTGAGTCGGGACAGACGAACACCGGGGAGCTGTTTTTT. Its translation: CSVESGQTNTGELFF.

V and J are TRBV28 and TRBJ2-1, with D perhaps TRBD2 (5 bases). CDR3 size: 17 residues. Germline values: CDR1 MDHEN, CDR2 SYDVKM. Trimming left V 6 bases short and J 4 bases short, with 22 bases between. The CDR3 spells CASRGPDKRAVYNEQFF. The DNA for the CDR3 is TGTGCCAGCAGGGGCCCCGATAAGAGGGCCGTTTACAATGAGCAGTTCTTC. Drawing the rest from reference TRBV28 and TRBJ2-1, the complete variable domain is DVKVTQSSRYLVKRTGEKVFLECVQDMDHENMFWYRQDPGLGLRLIYFSYDVKMKEKGDIPEGYSVSREKKERFSLILESASTNQTSMYLCASRGPDKRAVYNEQFFGPGTRLTVL.

V usage is TRBV19 and J usage is TRBJ2-1, with TRBD2 identical over 12 bases. The CDR3 is 17 residues long. V lost 6 bases, J lost 8 bases, and 14 bases stayed unmatched. Germline assignment: CDR1 LNHDA and CDR2 SQIVND (reference sequence). The CDR3 spells CASRSPSGRAFGHEQFF. CDR3 bases: TGTGCCAGTAGGTCGCCTAGCGGGAGGGCCTTTGGGCATGAGCAGTTCTTC.

The CDR3 coding sequence is TGCGCCAGCAGCTTGCGAGGACTAGCGGGAGGGAATCCGGGGCGGTACGAGCAGTACTTC. Protein: CASSLRGLAGGNPGRYEQYF. The chain links TRBV5-1 to TRBJ2-7; 15 nucleotides agree with TRBD2. CDR1 and CDR2 from the germline V gene are SGHRS and YFSETQ. V lost 1 base to trimming and J lost 4 bases; unmatched junction nucleotides: 15. This CDR3 has 20 amino acids.

The J gene is TRBJ2-2, the V gene TRBV9; 12 bases fit TRBD2. Germline-derived CDR1 and CDR2 are SGDLS and YYNGEE. Losses at the gene ends were 0 bases for V and 6 bases for J; bases not matched to a gene: 6. The CDR3 consists of 17 residues. CDR3 nucleotides: TGTGCCAGCAGCGTAGGGCCAGCTAGCGGGAGGGCCGGGGAGCTGTTTTTT. This sequence encodes CASSVGPASGRAGELFF.

The chain uses TRBV11-2 and TRBJ2-2; 9 bases map to TRBD2. The CDR3 loop spans 16 amino acids. Germline V gene data show CDR1 as SGHAT and CDR2 as FQNNGV. V lost 1 base to trimming and J lost 2 bases; unmatched junction nucleotides: 2. In DNA form, the CDR3 reads TGTGCCAGCAGCTTAGGACTAGCGGTAAACACCGGGGAGCTGTTTTTT. Protein product: CASSLGLAVNTGELFF.

The V and J genes are TRBV18 and TRBJ1-2; no firm D call. This CDR3 region has 15 residues. Germline CDR1 and CDR2: KGHSH and LQKENI. V was pared by 2 bases and J by 3 bases, with 13 bases between. DNA of the CDR3: TGTGCCAGCTCACCAAATACGGGGTCCGACTATGGCTACACCTTC. Protein product: CASSPNTGSDYGYTF.

The chain couples TRBV6-5 to TRBJ1-1, with D possibly matching TRBD1 (5 bases). CDR1 is MNHEY, CDR2 SVGAGI, per germline. This CDR3 is 14 amino acids long. V dropped 6 bases and J dropped 5 bases, with 16 bases sitting between them. The CDR3 loop reads CASRTGLLGTEAFF. The CDR3 region has the DNA TGTGCCAGCAGAACAGGCCTCCTCGGGACTGAAGCTTTCTTT.

The V call is TRBV10-3, the J call TRBJ1-5; D unresolved. The germline V and J ends were trimmed by 5 bases and 6 bases, with 14 bases remaining between them. The germline gives CDR1 ENHRY, CDR2 SYGVKD. The length of the CDR3 is 14 residues. For the CDR3, the DNA is TGTGCCATCAGTAAAAACTCAGGAATTCAGCCCCAGCATTTT. Translated: CAISKNSGIQPQHF.

This clone was detected only once. V usage is TRBV7-9 and J usage is TRBJ1-1; 8 bases are a match to TRBD1. Germline CDR1 SEHNR, CDR2 FQNEAQ (reference sequence). This CDR3 has 13 residues. The J segment lost 5 bases and the V segment lost 6 bases, leaving 5 bases of the junction unmatched. The CDR3 sequence is CASSLQGVTEAFF. CDR3 DNA sequence: TGTGCCAGCAGTTTACAGGGGGTTACTGAAGCTTTCTTT. Full variable domain (rest looked up from reference TRBV7-9 and TRBJ1-1): DTGVSQNPRHKITKRGQNVTFRCDPISEHNRLYWYRQTLGQGPEFLTYFQNEAQLEKSRLLSDRFSAERPKGSFSTLEIQRTEQGDSAMYLCASSLQGVTEAFFGQGTRLTVV.

The V and J genes are TRBV28 and TRBJ1-2; D is possibly TRBD1 (6 bases). The CDR3 is 15 residues long. The ends were cut back, 6 bases at V and 2 bases at J, with 16 bases in the middle. Germline CDR1 is MDHEN and CDR2 is SYDVKM. The CDR3, as DNA: TGTGCCAGCAGAATAGGAGACAGGAGCAACTATGGCTACACCTTC. Residues: CASRIGDRSNYGYTF.

This clone was recorded only once. CDR3 DNA sequence: TGCGCCAGCAGCCCCCCTTCGGATCAGCCCCAGCATTTT. This encodes CASSPPSDQPQHF. The chain couples TRBV4-1 to TRBJ1-5, with D unclear. Per the germline V gene, CDR1 is MGHRA and CDR2 is YSYEKL. The CDR3 extends over 13 amino acids. V lost 4 bases, J lost 5 bases, and 9 bases lay in between.

This chain connects TRBV5-1 to TRBJ2-7; no definite D call. The germline V gene has CDR1 SGHRS and CDR2 YFSETQ. Deletions cut 1 base from V and 2 bases from J, with 7 bases between. This CDR3 has 13 residues. CDR3 residues: CASSLSGPYEQYF. In nucleotides, the CDR3 is TGCGCCAGCAGCTTGAGTGGCCCCTACGAGCAGTACTTC.

The CDR3 DNA reads TGTGCCAGTGAACCCGGGACTAGCGGGGGGGCAGGGACGCAGTATTTT. As protein: CASEPGTSGGAGTQYF. The chain joins TRBV19 to TRBJ2-3; 16 bases map to TRBD2. The CDR3 totals 16 residues. After removal of 8 bases from V and 9 bases from J, the junction contained 11 bases not matched to a gene. The V gene's germline CDR1 is LNHDA and CDR2 SQIVND (reference sequence).

This clone was observed a handful of times. The chain combines TRBV2 with TRBJ1-1; a possible D gene is TRBD1 (5 bases). Per germline, CDR1 SNHLY and CDR2 FYNNEI. The length of the CDR3 is 15 residues. The V end lost 4 bases, the J end lost 5 bases, and 17 bases lay between the germline ends. The CDR3 spells CASSGRGLRITEAFF. The DNA of the CDR3 is TGTGCCAGCAGTGGTAGGGGACTGAGGATTACTGAAGCTTTCTTT.

A word on this clone: At one of its ends the junction is not consistent with the germline gene, which may arise from a read error. The chain combines TRBV4-2 with TRBJ2-6, with D possibly TRBD1 on 5 matching bases. Germline CDR1 and CDR2: LGHNA and YNFKEQ. CDR3 size: 18 residues. The CDR3 loop is CASSQWKKESSGANGLTF. For the CDR3, the DNA is TGTGCCAGCAGCCAGTGGAAGAAGGAGAGCTCTGGGGCCAACGGCCTGACTTTC.

V is TRBV6-5 and J is TRBJ1-5; no clear D. Germline CDR1 MNHEY, CDR2 SVGAGI. Trimming cost V 7 bases and J 6 bases, with 16 bases left between them. There are 14 residues in the CDR3. As DNA, the CDR3 is TGTGCCAGCAACCCGAGGAGGGAGGGTCAGCCCCAGCATTTT. It is translated as CASNPRREGQPQHF.

The chain combines TRBV10-3 with TRBJ2-1; no clear D. This CDR3 region has 11 residues. Germline V lookup: CDR1 ENHRY, CDR2 SYGVKD. The V end lost 8 bases, the J end lost 4 bases, and 6 bases lay between the germline ends. The CDR3 is CAIAEYNEQFF. The DNA of the CDR3 is TGTGCCATCGCGGAATACAATGAGCAGTTCTTC.

The V and J genes are TRBV18 and TRBJ1-1; TRBD1 might be the D (6 bases). Germline V CDR1 and CDR2: KGHSH, LQKENI. V was pared by 1 base and J by 1 base, with 13 bases between. The CDR3 loop spans 16 amino acids. CDR3 in amino acids: CASSPLFGGQNTEAFF. In DNA form, the CDR3 reads TGTGCCAGCTCACCACTATTCGGGGGGCAGAACACTGAAGCTTTCTTT. The whole variable domain, filled in from reference TRBV18 and TRBJ1-1, reads NAGVMQNPRHLVRRRGQEARLRCSPMKGHSHVYWYRQLPEEGLKFMVYLQKENIIDESGMPKERFSAEFPKEGPSILRIQQVVRGDSAAYFCASSPLFGGQNTEAFFGQGTRLTVV.

The rearrangement uses TRBV7-2 and TRBJ2-1; D gene unclear. The germline V gene encodes CDR1 SGHTA and CDR2 FQGNSA. The CDR3 contains 13 residues. Trimming removed 5 bases at V and 7 bases at J, with 12 bases between. CDR3 sequence: CASSPMMRNEQFF. The DNA of the CDR3 is TGTGCCAGCAGCCCAATGATGAGAAATGAGCAGTTCTTC.